The 14 T cell receptor beta chains below come from one sample, sequenced in a study of OX40 agonist ivuxolimab in advanced cancers. Some clones are missing from TCRdb's copy, which holds only in-frame ones; the method was immunoSEQ multiplex PCR. The sample lists 80,000 to 100,000 clones, approximately 95% seen once, with approximately 0.2% in the top ten. Specimen: CD4+ or CD8+ T cells sorted from blood, collected in a trial of the OX40 agonist ivuxolimab. The receptors here all came from an adult with an advanced solid tumor such as melanoma, head and neck, liver or kidney cancer.

This clone was seen more than once but under ten times. This chain links TRBV30 with TRBJ1-1; D may be TRBD1 (5 bases). This CDR3 is 12 amino acids long. V was clipped by 0 bases and J by 9 bases, with 11 bases between them. Germline V gene lookup returns CDR1 GTSNPN and CDR2 SVGIG (reference sequence). The CDR3 region is CAWSVGGNKAFF. In DNA form, the CDR3 reads TGTGCCTGGAGTGTCGGGGGAAACAAAGCTTTCTTT.

The CDR3 loop reads CASSPGLADFYEQYF. CDR3 in DNA: TGCGCCAGCAGCCCAGGACTAGCGGACTTTTACGAGCAGTACTTC. The gene calls are TRBV5-1 and TRBJ2-7; 10 bases fit TRBD2. The germline V gene has CDR1 SGHRS and CDR2 YFSETQ. The length of the CDR3 is 15 residues. J gave up 4 bases and V 4 bases, and 8 bases lay outside the gene matches.

The rearrangement links TRBV5-1 to TRBJ1-2, with 8 bases aligning to TRBD1. Trimming cost V 0 bases and J 7 bases; bases outside gene matches: 5. The CDR3 is 14 amino acids. CDR1 is SGHRS, CDR2 YFSETQ, per germline. Here the CDR3 reads CASSLDQGARGYTF. CDR3 DNA: TGCGCCAGCAGCTTGGATCAGGGGGCGCGTGGCTACACCTTC.

The rearrangement joins TRBV12-5 to TRBJ2-7; tentative D call: TRBD1 (5 bases). The CDR3 is 17 residues long. V lost 5 bases to trimming and J lost 4 bases, with 24 bases between them. In germline, CDR1 is LGHNT, CDR2 FRNRAP. The CDR3 spells CASGRDPAGPFLYEQYF. CDR3 in DNA: TGTGCTAGTGGTAGAGATCCTGCAGGGCCGTTTTTATACGAGCAGTACTTC.

This chain uses TRBV7-2 with TRBJ1-2; tentative D call: TRBD1 (6 bases). The V end was cut by 0 bases, the J end by 8 bases, with 10 bases between. From germline, CDR1 is SGHTA and CDR2 FQGNSA. The CDR3 consists of 13 residues. The CDR3 DNA sequence: TGTGCCAGCAGCTTAGCACAGGGTGGAGGCTACACCTTC. This encodes CASSLAQGGGYTF.

As concerns this clone: Other DNA sequences within the sample encode an identical CDR3. The chain joins TRBV28 to TRBJ1-2, with D possibly TRBD1 on 6 matching bases. Germline CDR1 reads MDHEN; CDR2 reads SYDVKM. The ends were cut back, 8 bases at V and 5 bases at J, with 27 bases in the middle. This CDR3 spans 17 amino acids. The CDR3 reads CASVGGDTMTMIYGYTF. The CDR3 DNA reads as TGTGCCAGCGTGGGAGGGGACACAATGACGATGATTTATGGCTACACCTTC.

The rearrangement uses TRBV10-3 and TRBJ1-5, with D possibly being TRBD1 (6 bases). The CDR3 totals 17 residues. V lost 0 bases and J lost 4, with 16 bases in between. Looked up from germline, CDR1 is ENHRY and CDR2 is SYGVKD. CDR3 sequence: CAISESGEGDGNQPQHF. The CDR3 DNA is TGTGCCATCAGTGAGTCGGGGGAGGGGGACGGGAATCAGCCCCAGCATTTT.

The chain is built from TRBV7-2 and TRBJ1-1; the match to TRBD1 covers 8 bases. There are 16 residues in the CDR3. The V and J ends lost 5 bases and 0 bases, in that order; junction bases with no gene match: 8. Germline CDR1 is SGHTA and CDR2 is FQGNSA. The CDR3 bases are TGTGCCAGCAGCCCCCGACAGGGGTGGATGAACACTGAAGCTTTCTTT. This encodes CASSPRQGWMNTEAFF.

V is TRBV5-1 and J is TRBJ2-3; the D call may be TRBD1 or TRBD2 (5 bases each). The CDR3 covers 16 residues. Trimming pared 5 bases from V and 0 bases from J, leaving 16 bases between. Per germline, CDR1 SGHRS and CDR2 YFSETQ. CDR3 bases: TGCGCCAGCAGAGAGAACCGGGACCCAAGCACAGATACGCAGTATTTT. Translating gives CASRENRDPSTDTQYF. Using reference TRBV5-1 and TRBJ2-3 for the parts outside the CDR3, the full variable domain is KAGVTQTPRYLIKTRGQQVTLSCSPISGHRSVSWYQQTPGQGLQFLFEYFSETQRNKGNFPGRFSGRQFSNSRSEMNVSTLELGDSALYLCASRENRDPSTDTQYFGPGTRLTVL.

The V call is TRBV5-4, the J call TRBJ2-4; D gene uncertain. Trimming removed 2 bases from V and 0 bases from J, with 15 bases in between. Germline CDR1 and CDR2: SGHNT and YYREEE (reference sequence). CDR3 length: 17 amino acids. CDR3 sequence reads: CASSFGSGRLAKNIQYF. The CDR3 coding sequence is TGTGCCAGCAGCTTCGGGTCTGGGCGGCTAGCCAAAAACATTCAGTACTTC.

The chain employs TRBV5-6 and TRBJ1-5, with TRBD1 matching over 8 bases. There are 16 residues in the CDR3. From germline, CDR1 is SGHDT and CDR2 YYEEEE. V lost 2 bases and J lost 4; bases outside the gene matches: 8. CDR3 DNA: TGTGCCAGCAGCTTTGGGGGACAGGTACGTAATCAGCCCCAGCATTTT. This encodes CASSFGGQVRNQPQHF. Complete variable domain (other parts from reference TRBV5-6 and TRBJ1-5): DAGVTQSPTHLIKTRGQQVTLRCSPKSGHDTVSWYQQALGQGPQFIFQYYEEEERQRGNFPDRFSGHQFPNYSSELNVNALLLGDSALYLCASSFGGQVRNQPQHFGDGTRLSIL.

The chain combines TRBV7-9 with TRBJ1-1, with D uncertain. Trimming cost V 1 base and J 0 bases, with 15 bases left between them. The length of the CDR3 is 17 residues. The germline V gene encodes CDR1 SEHNR and CDR2 FQNEAQ (reference sequence). CDR3 nucleotide sequence: TGTGCCAGCAGCTTAGGCATGCACACAATTATGAACACTGAAGCTTTCTTT. This translates into CASSLGMHTIMNTEAFF.

The chain couples TRBV4-1 to TRBJ2-7; TRBD1 aligns across 7 bases. This CDR3 spans 15 amino acids. The V gene's germline CDR1 is MGHRA and CDR2 YSYEKL. V lost 4 bases to trimming and J lost 3 bases; unmatched junction nucleotides: 9. The CDR3 here is CASSLSGGLGYEQYF. The DNA of the CDR3 is TGCGCCAGCAGCCTTTCAGGGGGATTGGGCTACGAGCAGTACTTC.

The chain is built from TRBV9 and TRBJ1-3, with a weak D call TRBD1 (5 bases). Trimming left V 0 bases short and J 0 bases short, with 16 bases between. This CDR3 is built from 18 residues. Germline V lookup: CDR1 SGDLS, CDR2 YYNGEE. The CDR3 nucleotides are TGTGCCAGCAGCGTAGGAGGCCTGGGGCCTCTCTCTGGAAACACCATATATTTT. Amino acids: CASSVGGLGPLSGNTIYF. The entire variable domain, with the rest obtained from reference TRBV9 and TRBJ1-3, is as follows: DSGVTQTPKHLITATGQRVTLRCSPRSGDLSVYWYQQSLDQGLQFLIQYYNGEERAKGNILERFSAQQFPDLHSELNLSSLELGDSALYFCASSVGGLGPLSGNTIYFGEGSWLTVV.